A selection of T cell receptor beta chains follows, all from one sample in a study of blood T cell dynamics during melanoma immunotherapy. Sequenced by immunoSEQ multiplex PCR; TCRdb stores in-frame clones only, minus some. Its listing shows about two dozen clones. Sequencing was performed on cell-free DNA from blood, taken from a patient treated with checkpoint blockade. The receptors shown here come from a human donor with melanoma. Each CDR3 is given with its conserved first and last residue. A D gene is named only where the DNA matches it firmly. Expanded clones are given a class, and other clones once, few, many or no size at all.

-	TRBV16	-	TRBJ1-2	CASSRETVRKTYGYTF	TGTGCCAGCAGCAGAGAAACGGTTAGAAAGACCTATGGCTACACCTTC
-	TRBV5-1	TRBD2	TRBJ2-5	CASSNGGGLAETQYF	TGCGCCAGCAGCAACGGCGGGGGTCTTGCGGAGACCCAGTACTTC
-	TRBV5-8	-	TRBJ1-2	CASDRYHRKTYGYTF	TGTGCCAGCGATCGATATCATCGAAAGACCTATGGCTACACCTTC
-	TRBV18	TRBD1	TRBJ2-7	CASSAQGAYEQYF	TGTGCCAGCTCAGCACAGGGGGCATACGAGCAGTACTTC
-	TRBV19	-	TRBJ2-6	CASETGSGANVLTF	TGTGCCAGCGAGACGGGCTCTGGGGCCAACGTCCTGACTTTC
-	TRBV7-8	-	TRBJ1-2	CASSLVVRGDGYTF	TGTGCCAGCAGCTTAGTTGTCAGGGGAGATGGCTACACCTTC
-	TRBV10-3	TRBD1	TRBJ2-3	CAATGTASTDTQYF	TGTGCCGCCACCGGGACAGCTAGCACAGATACGCAGTATTTT
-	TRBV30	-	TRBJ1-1	CACIRQGIRTEAFF	TGTGCCTGTATTCGGCAGGGGATTAGAACTGAAGCTTTCTTT
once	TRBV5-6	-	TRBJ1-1	CASSFRYTEAFF	TGTGCCAGCAGCTTTAGGTACACTGAAGCTTTCTTT
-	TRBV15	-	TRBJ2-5	CATSRVRETQYF	TGTGCCACCAGCAGAGTAAGGGAGACCCAGTACTTC
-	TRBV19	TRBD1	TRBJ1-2	CASTVQGANYGYTF	TGTGCCAGTACCGTACAGGGGGCTAACTATGGCTACACCTTC